This passage covers 3 T cell receptor beta chains from one sample sequenced in a study of blood T cells in healthy people across ages. A sample-barcoded 5' primer and a J-beta primer mix were used in a second PCR of roughly 7 to 12 cycles. TCRdb called the 5' RACE reads again in MiXCR, with one record for every CDR3 protein. In the table there are hundreds of thousands of distinct CDR3 sequences, under 35% of which are singletons. Source material: blood. The receptors originated from a woman at least 80 years old in good health.

This clonotype was detected only a few times. The rearrangement links TRBV6-1 to TRBJ2-7; 8 nucleotides line up with TRBD1. The junction had 13 bases not matched to a gene; V was cut back by 3 bases and J by 3 bases. This CDR3 is built from 17 residues. Germline CDR1 and CDR2: MNHNS and SASEGT. The CDR3 reads CASSDLLWDRRSYEQYF. CDR3 coding DNA: TGTGCCAGCAGTGATCTCCTTTGGGACAGGCGAAGCTACGAGCAGTACTTC.

V is TRBV20-1 and J is TRBJ2-3, with D possibly being TRBD2 (5 bases). Germline values: CDR1 DFQATT, CDR2 SNEGSKA (reference sequence). This CDR3 is 13 amino acids long. With 3 bases removed from V and 4 bases from J, the gap between germline ends came to 11 bases. The chain's CDR3 is CSARTPEADTQYF. In DNA form, the CDR3 reads TGCAGTGCTAGGACCCCGGAGGCAGATACGCAGTATTTT.

This clonotype was counted at least ten times. This chain links TRBV15 with TRBJ2-3; D may match TRBD1 or TRBD2 (6 bases each). Germline V gene data show CDR1 as LNHNV and CDR2 as YYDKDF (reference sequence). The ends were cut back, 2 bases at V and 5 bases at J, with 20 bases in the middle. This CDR3 contains 17 residues. CDR3 region: CATSRSGQTRHGDTQYF. CDR3 DNA sequence: TGTGCCACCAGCAGAAGCGGACAGACTAGACACGGAGATACGCAGTATTTT.